One sample yielded the 6 T cell receptor beta chains listed below, sequenced in a study of T cell responses to AZD1222 COVID-19 vaccine. Repertoires were generated with immunoSEQ multiplex PCR, while TCRdb's copy carries only in-frame clones and drops some. The sample contains around 100,000 clones, about 89% of which appear only once. The source was peripheral blood, collected on day 0 of AZD1222 vaccination. The receptors were gathered from an adult in good health.

The V gene is TRBV24-1, the J gene TRBJ2-1; TRBD2 matches at 11 bases. Per the germline V gene, CDR1 is KGHDR and CDR2 is SFDVKD. This CDR3 region has 15 residues. Trimming removed 3 bases from V and 9 bases from J; junction bases left unmatched: 6. The CDR3 sequence: CATSDTSGSRLEQFF. The CDR3 DNA reads as TGTGCCACCAGTGATACTAGCGGGAGTAGGCTTGAGCAGTTCTTC.

V and J are TRBV6-2 or TRBV6-3 and TRBJ2-1; 10 bases agree with TRBD1. Germline CDR1 reads MNHEY; CDR2 reads SVGEGT. The CDR3 spans 16 residues. V shed 0 bases, J shed 4 bases, and the junction held 3 bases outside the gene matches. CDR3 sequence reads: CASSYSGTGDYNEQFF. CDR3 DNA sequence: TGTGCCAGCAGTTACTCTGGGACAGGGGATTACAATGAGCAGTTCTTC.

J is TRBJ2-2 and V is TRBV28; D tentatively reads TRBD1 or TRBD2 (6 bases each). Trimming removed 6 bases at V and 5 bases at J, with 16 bases between. This CDR3 is built from 15 residues. In germline, CDR1 is MDHEN, CDR2 SYDVKM. Here the CDR3 reads CASRGRGGRTGELFF. CDR3 DNA: TGTGCCAGCAGGGGAAGAGGGGGGCGGACCGGGGAGCTGTTTTTT.

This rearrangement joins TRBV11-2 to TRBJ1-5; 7 bases agree with TRBD1. V lost 5 bases, J lost 1 base, and 5 bases stayed unmatched. Germline loops: CDR1 SGHAT, CDR2 FQNNGV. This CDR3 spans 15 amino acids. CDR3 coding DNA: TGTGCCAGCAGCACGAACAGGGGAAGCAATCAGCCCCAGCATTTT. Its protein product is CASSTNRGSNQPQHF.

V gene TRBV15 combines with J gene TRBJ1-3; D remains unclear. This CDR3 region has 17 residues. Trimming took 0 bases from V and 0 from J, leaving 12 bases between them. CDR1 and CDR2 from the germline V gene are LNHNV and YYDKDF (reference sequence). The CDR3 DNA follows: TGTGCCACCAGCAGAGATCCGGGAGAAGCCTCTGGAAACACCATATATTTT. It is translated as CATSRDPGEASGNTIYF.

The rearrangement joins TRBV13 to TRBJ1-5; possible D gene TRBD1, 5 bases. CDR1 is PRHDT, CDR2 FYEKMQ, per germline (reference sequence). Between the trimmed V and J ends, which lost 0 bases and 6 bases, there was a span of 9 bases. There are 14 residues in the CDR3. CDR3 DNA sequence: TGTGCCAGCAGCTTAGGCCGGGGCACTCAGCCCCAGCATTTT. Encoded protein: CASSLGRGTQPQHF. The full variable domain, in which reference TRBV13 and TRBJ1-5 provide the parts outside the CDR3, is AAGVIQSPRHLIKEKRETATLKCYPIPRHDTVYWYQQGPGQDPQFLISFYEKMQSDKGSIPDRFSAQQFSDYHSELNMSSLELGDSALYFCASSLGRGTQPQHFGDGTRLSIL.